This T cell receptor beta chain was identified during a study of T cell changes during pregnancy in multiple sclerosis (dated by TCRdb to about 2019). Context from the whole study: The study looked at changes in the T cell repertoire across pregnancy in women with multiple sclerosis.

A single count supports this clone. Its antigen is unknown. The input lacks base qualities; no much larger clone sits a single base away. From the cysteine up to the phenylalanine, the CDR3 has a length of 16 residues. This entry keeps only the CDR3 DNA: 48 bases, framed from base 1. Compared with germline, V lacks 4 bases and J lacks 2 bases; bases without a gene match: 8. In the germline V gene (reference sequence), CDR1 corresponds to LNHNV and CDR2 to YYDKDF. Library method: the immunoSEQ multiplex PCR assay. This immuneACCESS table, as held by TCRdb, lists in-frame sequences with V and J called but not all clones. Of the missing ones, under half trace to an unresolved V gene in checked studies; the others have no known cause. A total of about 59,000 clones appear in this sample, over 90% of them only once. The ten largest clones add up to around 2.5% of the sample.

Recombination joined TRBV15 with TRBJ2-5; the central 9 bases match TRBD2. Sequenced here: CD8+ T cells from peripheral blood mononuclear cells, sampled in the third trimester of pregnancy. This TCR was sampled from a female donor with multiple sclerosis, enrolled in a pregnancy study. CDR3 protein: CATSNHNSGSQETQYF. The sequenced DNA is TGTGCCACCAGCAACCATAATAGCGGGAGTCAAGAGACCCAGTACTTC. Reference TRBV15 and TRBJ2-5 genes cover what lies past the CDR3, so the full variable domain is DAMVIQNPRYQVTQFGKPVTLSCSQTLNHNVMYWYQQKSSQAPKLLFHYYDKDFNNEADTPDNFQSRRPNTSFCFLDIRSPGLGDTAMYLCATSNHNSGSQETQYFGPGTRLLVL.